Shown below are 15 T cell receptor beta chains from a single sample sequenced in a study of T cell changes during pregnancy in multiple sclerosis. The repertoire was sequenced with immunoSEQ multiplex PCR; TCRdb's copy has only in-frame clones and lacks some. The sample lists about 110,000 clones, about 90% seen once, with 1.5% in the top ten. Sequenced here: peripheral blood, sampled in the third trimester of pregnancy. These receptors all come from a female donor with multiple sclerosis, enrolled in a pregnancy study.

The V gene is TRBV9, the J gene TRBJ1-1, with a weak D call TRBD1 (5 bases). The CDR3 has 13 residues. V lost 4 bases to trimming and J lost 1 base, with 8 bases between them. Germline lookup yields CDR1 SGDLS and CDR2 YYNGEE. The CDR3 coding sequence is TGTGCCAGCAGCCGGGGGGGGAACACTGAAGCTTTCTTT. It codes for CASSRGGNTEAFF.

V gene TRBV6-5 combines with J gene TRBJ2-3; D is unclear. The CDR3 is made up of 13 amino acids. Trimming pared 2 bases from V and 4 bases from J, leaving 7 bases between. CDR1 is MNHEY and CDR2 is SVGAGI in the germline V gene. The CDR3 sequence is CASSYTVADTQYF. For the CDR3, the DNA is TGTGCCAGCAGTTACACAGTCGCAGATACGCAGTATTTT.

The chain uses TRBV7-2 and TRBJ2-2, with a possible D match to TRBD2 (6 bases). The V gene lost 6 bases and the J gene lost 7 bases, with 18 bases spanning the gap. The CDR3 sequence is 15 residues long. Germline V gene sequence: CDR1 SGHTA, CDR2 FQGNSA. CDR3 in DNA: TGTGCCAGCAGACAGACTCGGACCGGGGGCGGGGAGCTGTTTTTT. Translation gives CASRQTRTGGGELFF.

The chain links TRBV15 to TRBJ2-1, with 15 nucleotides matching TRBD2. The CDR3 has 15 residues. Per the germline V gene, CDR1 is LNHNV and CDR2 is YYDKDF (reference sequence). V lost 3 bases to trimming and J lost 10 bases; unmatched junction nucleotides: 4. CDR3 sequence reads: CATSRGLAGGGEQFF. The CDR3, as DNA: TGTGCCACCAGCAGGGGACTAGCGGGAGGAGGCGAGCAGTTCTTC.

CDR3 residues: CASSLRGRDKIYSNQPQHF. The CDR3 coding sequence is TGTGCCAGCAGTTTAAGGGGGCGGGACAAAATCTATAGCAATCAGCCCCAGCATTTT. This chain joins TRBV28 and TRBJ1-5; 7 positions agree with TRBD1. The CDR3 contains 19 residues. With 2 bases clipped from V and 0 bases from J, the junction kept 13 bases outside the gene matches. In germline, CDR1 is MDHEN, CDR2 SYDVKM. Full variable domain (missing parts from reference TRBV28 and TRBJ1-5): DVKVTQSSRYLVKRTGEKVFLECVQDMDHENMFWYRQDPGLGLRLIYFSYDVKMKEKGDIPEGYSVSREKKERFSLILESASTNQTSMYLCASSLRGRDKIYSNQPQHFGDGTRLSIL.

This chain joins TRBV4-1 and TRBJ2-7; 10 bases map to TRBD1. Unmatched junction bases numbered 11, after V lost 2 bases and J lost 4 bases. Germline V lookup: CDR1 MGHRA, CDR2 YSYEKL. The CDR3 is 17 residues long. The DNA for the CDR3 is TGCGCCAGCAGCCAACCTTTTTGGGACAGGGGCCGGTACGAGCAGTACTTC. This encodes CASSQPFWDRGRYEQYF.

The chain employs TRBV9 and TRBJ2-7; 7 bases map to TRBD2. Trimming at V came to 0 bases and at J to 1 base, leaving 7 bases not matched to a gene. The germline CDR1 and CDR2 sequences are SGDLS and YYNGEE. The CDR3 sequence is 16 residues long. CDR3 in amino acids: CASSVEGGSKSYEQYF. CDR3 bases: TGTGCCAGCAGCGTAGAGGGCGGGAGTAAGTCCTACGAGCAGTACTTC.

This rearrangement joins TRBV7-3 to TRBJ2-1, with 7 bases that match TRBD2. Germline loops: CDR1 SGHTA, CDR2 FQGTGA. The CDR3 length is 16 residues. V lost 0 bases, J lost 7 bases, and 9 bases stayed unmatched. Here the CDR3 DNA reads TGTGCCAGCAGCTTAACGAACACCGGGGGGTCTAATGAGCAGTTCTTC. Translation gives CASSLTNTGGSNEQFF.

The chain employs TRBV6-1 and TRBJ1-6; D is undetermined. Trimming took off 2 bases at V and 2 bases at J, with 10 bases between the two ends. This CDR3 is built from 16 residues. Per the germline V gene, CDR1 is MNHNS and CDR2 is SASEGT. The CDR3 sequence is CASSETRRTYNSPLHF. The CDR3 nucleotides are TGTGCCAGCAGTGAAACCCGGAGGACCTATAATTCACCCCTCCACTTT.

This chain joins TRBV5-5 and TRBJ2-2, with 8 bases fitting TRBD1. Trimming removed 7 bases from V and 1 base from J; junction bases left unmatched: 3. CDR1 SGHKS and CDR2 YYEKEE come from the germline V gene (reference sequence). There are 14 residues in the CDR3. The CDR3 DNA sequence: TGTGCCAGCTTAGGGACAGGGAACACCGGGGAGCTGTTTTTT. Its protein is CASLGTGNTGELFF.

The rearrangement joins TRBV5-1 to TRBJ1-1, with D maybe TRBD1 (6 bases). This CDR3 has 14 residues. V shed 8 bases and J shed 0 bases, with 14 bases lying between them. CDR1 is SGHRS and CDR2 is YFSETQ in the germline V gene. CDR3 protein: CASAQGNMNTEAFF. In nucleotides, the CDR3 is TGCGCCAGTGCACAGGGAAATATGAACACTGAAGCTTTCTTT.

This chain uses TRBV9 with TRBJ1-1, with no clear D. The CDR3 runs to 12 residues. The ends were cut back, 7 bases at V and 1 base at J, with 8 bases in the middle. Germline V gene sequence: CDR1 SGDLS, CDR2 YYNGEE. The CDR3 sequence is CASGGGNTEAFF. The CDR3 coding sequence is TGTGCCAGCGGAGGAGGGAACACTGAAGCTTTCTTT.

The chain combines TRBV30 with TRBJ2-7, with D possibly TRBD1 on 5 matching bases. This CDR3 has 11 amino acids. V was cut by 4 bases and J by 3 bases, with 7 bases left in between. Germline CDR1 reads GTSNPN; CDR2 reads SVGIG (reference sequence). CDR3 nucleotides: TGTGCCTGGACACAGGACTACGAGCAGTACTTC. It encodes CAWTQDYEQYF.

This clone appeared once. The chain joins TRBV9 to TRBJ2-1; 12 nucleotides align to TRBD2. V dropped 4 bases and J dropped 12; count of bases not matched to a gene: 8. Germline V gives CDR1 SGDLS, CDR2 YYNGEE. The CDR3 covers 14 residues. The CDR3 DNA is TGTGCCAGCAGCAACTCCAGACTAGCGGGAGCGCAGTTCTTC. Its translation is CASSNSRLAGAQFF.

This clone was seen only once. The gene calls are TRBV7-9 and TRBJ2-1; the match to TRBD2 covers 7 bases. The J segment lost 7 bases and the V segment lost 1 base, leaving 7 bases of the junction unmatched. CDR1 SEHNR and CDR2 FQNEAQ come from the germline V gene (reference sequence). There are 15 residues in the CDR3. The CDR3 nucleotides read TGTGCCAGCAGCTTAGGAAGGGAGGGGATGAATGAGCAGTTCTTC. Its protein product is CASSLGREGMNEQFF.